This T cell receptor beta chain appears in the sequencing data of a study of control samples from healthy donors and cancer patients. V lost 2 bases and J lost 8; bases outside the gene matches: 10. The germline gives CDR1 SGHVS, CDR2 FNYEAQ. The CDR3 sequence is 15 residues long. The repertoire was sequenced with immunoSEQ multiplex PCR; TCRdb's copy has only in-frame clones and lacks some. This table has roughly 130,000 clones, 75% to 95% appearing once. The J gene is TRBJ1-1, the V gene TRBV7-6; 8 nucleotides line up with TRBD1. The sample taken for sequencing was blood. The clonotype comes from a man between 18 and 29 years old in good health. The CDR3 coding sequence is TGTGCCAGCAGCTTAAGGACAGGGCTGCCCTCCGAAGCTTTCTTT. Its translation: CASSLRTGLPSEAFF.